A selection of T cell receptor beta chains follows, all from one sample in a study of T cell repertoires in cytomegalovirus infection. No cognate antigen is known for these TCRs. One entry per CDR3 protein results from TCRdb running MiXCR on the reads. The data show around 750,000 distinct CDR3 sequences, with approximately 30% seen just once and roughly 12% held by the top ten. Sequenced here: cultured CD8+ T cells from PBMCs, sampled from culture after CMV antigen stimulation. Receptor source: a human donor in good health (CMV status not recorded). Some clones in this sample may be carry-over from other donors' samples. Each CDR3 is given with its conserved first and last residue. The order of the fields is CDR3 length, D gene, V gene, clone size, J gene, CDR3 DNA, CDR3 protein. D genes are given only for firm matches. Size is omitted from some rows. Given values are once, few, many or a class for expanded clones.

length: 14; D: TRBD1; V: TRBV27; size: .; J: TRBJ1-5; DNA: TGTGCCAGCAGGGACAGGCTGGGGGATCAGCCCCAGCATTTT; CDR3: CASRDRLGDQPQHF
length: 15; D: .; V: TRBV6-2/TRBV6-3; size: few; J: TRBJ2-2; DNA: TGTGCCAGCAGTTACTACGGGGGCCGCACCGGGGAGCTGTTTTTT; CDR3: CASSYYGGRTGELFF
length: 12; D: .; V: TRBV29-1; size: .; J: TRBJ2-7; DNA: TGCAGCGTTGAATCAGAAACCTACGAGCAGTACTTC; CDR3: CSVESETYEQYF
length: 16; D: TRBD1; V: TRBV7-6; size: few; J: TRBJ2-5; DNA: TGTGCCAGCAGCTCGGGGACAGGGGGCGGCCAAGAGACCCAGTACTTC; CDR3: CASSSGTGGGQETQYF
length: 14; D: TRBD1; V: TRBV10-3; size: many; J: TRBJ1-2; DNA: TGTGCCATCAGTGAGTCGAGGACAGGGGACGGCTACACCTTC; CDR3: CAISESRTGDGYTF
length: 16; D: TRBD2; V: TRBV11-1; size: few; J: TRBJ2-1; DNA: TGTGCCAGCAGCCCTAACCCTAGCGGCACCTACAATGAGCAGTTCTTC; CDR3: CASSPNPSGTYNEQFF
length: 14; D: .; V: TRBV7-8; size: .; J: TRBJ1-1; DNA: TGTGCCAGCAGCTTAGAACAGAGCTACACTCAAGCTTTCTTT; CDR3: CASSLEQSYTQAFF
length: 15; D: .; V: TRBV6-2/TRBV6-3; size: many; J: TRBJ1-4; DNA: TGTGCCAGCAGTTACTCATCGGGAGGGAATGAAAAACTGTTTTTT; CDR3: CASSYSSGGNEKLFF
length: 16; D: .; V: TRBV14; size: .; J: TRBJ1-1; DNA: TGTGCCAGCAGCCAAGTTCCTCTGGGTGGGAACACTGAAGCTTTCTTT; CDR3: CASSQVPLGGNTEAFF
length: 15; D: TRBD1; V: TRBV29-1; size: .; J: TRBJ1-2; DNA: TGCAGCGTTGACCTTCCGGGACAGGGGGACTATGGCTACACCTTC; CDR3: CSVDLPGQGDYGYTF
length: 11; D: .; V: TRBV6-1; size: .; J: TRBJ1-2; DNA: TGTGCCAGCAGTGTACTCTTCGGCTACACCTTC; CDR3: CASSVLFGYTF
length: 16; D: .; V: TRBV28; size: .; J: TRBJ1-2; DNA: TGTGCCAGCAGTTTACGTACCGGGAACGCGGACCTCGGCTACACCTTC; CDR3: CASSLRTGNADLGYTF
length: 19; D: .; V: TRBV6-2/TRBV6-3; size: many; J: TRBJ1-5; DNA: TGTGCCAGCAGTTCCCCCAACGGGATTGAGGAAGTTGGCAATCAGCCCCAGCATTTT; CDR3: CASSSPNGIEEVGNQPQHF
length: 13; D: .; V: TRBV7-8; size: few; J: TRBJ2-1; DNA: TGTGCCAGCAGCTTAGCGCTCAACCGAGGGCAGTTCTTC; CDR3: CASSLALNRGQFF